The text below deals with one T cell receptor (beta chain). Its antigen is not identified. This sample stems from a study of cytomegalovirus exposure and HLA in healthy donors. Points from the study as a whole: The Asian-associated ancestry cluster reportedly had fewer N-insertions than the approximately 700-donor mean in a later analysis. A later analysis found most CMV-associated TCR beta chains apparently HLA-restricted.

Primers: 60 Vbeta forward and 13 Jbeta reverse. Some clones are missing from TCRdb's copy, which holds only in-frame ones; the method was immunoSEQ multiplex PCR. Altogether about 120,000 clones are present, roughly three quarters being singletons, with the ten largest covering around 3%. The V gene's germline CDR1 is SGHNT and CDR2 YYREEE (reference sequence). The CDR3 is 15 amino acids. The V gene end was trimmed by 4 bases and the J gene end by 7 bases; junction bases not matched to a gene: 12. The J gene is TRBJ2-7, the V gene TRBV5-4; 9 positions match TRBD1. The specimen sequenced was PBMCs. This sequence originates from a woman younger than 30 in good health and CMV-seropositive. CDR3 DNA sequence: TGTGCCAGCAGCCCCCGGGACAGGGAAATCGAAGAGCAGTACTTC. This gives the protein CASSPRDREIEEQYF.